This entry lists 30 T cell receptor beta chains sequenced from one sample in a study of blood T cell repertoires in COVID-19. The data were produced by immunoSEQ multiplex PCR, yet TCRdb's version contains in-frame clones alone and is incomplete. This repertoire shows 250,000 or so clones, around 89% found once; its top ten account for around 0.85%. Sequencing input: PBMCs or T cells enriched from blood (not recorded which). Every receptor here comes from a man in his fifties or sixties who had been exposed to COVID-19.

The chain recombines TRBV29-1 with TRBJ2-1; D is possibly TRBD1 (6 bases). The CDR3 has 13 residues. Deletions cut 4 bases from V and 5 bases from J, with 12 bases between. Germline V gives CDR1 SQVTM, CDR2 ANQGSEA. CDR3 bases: TGCAGCGTTGCTCCGGACAGTGACAATGAGCAGTTCTTC. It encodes CSVAPDSDNEQFF.

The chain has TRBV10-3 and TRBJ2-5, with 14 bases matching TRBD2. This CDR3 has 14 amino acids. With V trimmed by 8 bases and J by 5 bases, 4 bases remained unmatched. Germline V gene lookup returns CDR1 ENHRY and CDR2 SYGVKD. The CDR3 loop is CAIGTSGGGETQYF. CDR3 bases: TGTGCCATCGGGACTAGCGGGGGAGGGGAGACCCAGTACTTC.

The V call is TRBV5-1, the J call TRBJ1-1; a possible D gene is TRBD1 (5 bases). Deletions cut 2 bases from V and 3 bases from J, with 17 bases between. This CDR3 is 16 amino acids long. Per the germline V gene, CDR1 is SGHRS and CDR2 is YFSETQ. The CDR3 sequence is CASSFLLGLVDTEAFF. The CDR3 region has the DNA TGCGCCAGCAGCTTTTTACTGGGACTTGTGGACACTGAAGCTTTCTTT. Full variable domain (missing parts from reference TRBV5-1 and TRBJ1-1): KAGVTQTPRYLIKTRGQQVTLSCSPISGHRSVSWYQQTPGQGLQFLFEYFSETQRNKGNFPGRFSGRQFSNSRSEMNVSTLELGDSALYLCASSFLLGLVDTEAFFGQGTRLTVV.

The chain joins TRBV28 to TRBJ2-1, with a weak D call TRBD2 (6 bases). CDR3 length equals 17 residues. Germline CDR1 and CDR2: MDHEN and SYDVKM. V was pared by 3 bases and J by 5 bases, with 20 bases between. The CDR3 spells CASSFPPGRTGNNEQFF. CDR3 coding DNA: TGTGCCAGCAGTTTCCCCCCCGGGAGAACGGGGAACAATGAGCAGTTCTTC.

The CDR3 sequence: CATRTGNTNTEAFF. The CDR3 coding sequence is TGTGCCACCCGGACGGGAAATACAAACACTGAAGCTTTCTTT. The chain has TRBV2 and TRBJ1-1; D is uncertain. V lost 10 bases to trimming and J lost 2 bases, with 17 bases between them. CDR3 size: 14 residues. The germline gives CDR1 SNHLY, CDR2 FYNNEI.

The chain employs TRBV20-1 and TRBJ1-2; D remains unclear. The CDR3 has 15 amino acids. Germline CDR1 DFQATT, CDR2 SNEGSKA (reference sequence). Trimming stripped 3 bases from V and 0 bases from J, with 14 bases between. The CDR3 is CSASLGSRANYGYTF. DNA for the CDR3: TGCAGTGCTAGTTTGGGGAGCCGAGCTAACTATGGCTACACCTTC.

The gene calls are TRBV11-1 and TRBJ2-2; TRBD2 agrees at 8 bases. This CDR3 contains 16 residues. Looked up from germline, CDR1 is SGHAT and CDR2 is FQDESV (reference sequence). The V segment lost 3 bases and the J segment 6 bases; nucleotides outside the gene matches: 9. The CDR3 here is CASSFQAGVTAGELFF. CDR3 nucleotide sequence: TGTGCCAGCAGCTTCCAAGCGGGAGTGACGGCCGGGGAGCTGTTTTTT.

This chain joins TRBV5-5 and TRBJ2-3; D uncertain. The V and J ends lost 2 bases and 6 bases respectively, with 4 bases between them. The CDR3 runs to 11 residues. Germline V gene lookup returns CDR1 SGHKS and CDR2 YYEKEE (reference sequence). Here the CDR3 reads CASSLSDTQYF. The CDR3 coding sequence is TGTGCCAGCAGCTTATCGGATACGCAGTATTTT.

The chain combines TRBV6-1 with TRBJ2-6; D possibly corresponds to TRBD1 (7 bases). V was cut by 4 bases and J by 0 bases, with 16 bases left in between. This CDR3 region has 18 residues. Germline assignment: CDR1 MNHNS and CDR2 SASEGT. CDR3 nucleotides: TGTGCCAGCAGTGGGGGGGACAGATTCCTCTCTGGGGCCAACGTCCTGACTTTC. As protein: CASSGGDRFLSGANVLTF.

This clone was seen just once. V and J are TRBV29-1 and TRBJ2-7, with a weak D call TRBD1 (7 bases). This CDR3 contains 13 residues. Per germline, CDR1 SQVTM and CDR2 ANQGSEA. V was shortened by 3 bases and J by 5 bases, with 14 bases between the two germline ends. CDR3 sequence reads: CSVDRGDSDEQYF. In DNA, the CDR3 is TGCAGCGTTGACAGGGGGGATTCGGACGAGCAGTACTTC.

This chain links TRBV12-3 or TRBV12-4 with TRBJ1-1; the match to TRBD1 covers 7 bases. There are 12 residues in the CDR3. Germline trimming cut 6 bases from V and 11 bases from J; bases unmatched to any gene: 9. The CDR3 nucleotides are TGTGCCAGCAGCACAAGGGGGCGGTTGGCTTTCTTT. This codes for CASSTRGRLAFF.

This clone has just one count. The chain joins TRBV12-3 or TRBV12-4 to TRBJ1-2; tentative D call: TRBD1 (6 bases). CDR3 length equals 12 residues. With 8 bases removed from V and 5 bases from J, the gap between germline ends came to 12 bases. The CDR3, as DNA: TGTGCCAGCCAAGGACAGATATATGGCTACACCTTC. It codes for CASQGQIYGYTF.

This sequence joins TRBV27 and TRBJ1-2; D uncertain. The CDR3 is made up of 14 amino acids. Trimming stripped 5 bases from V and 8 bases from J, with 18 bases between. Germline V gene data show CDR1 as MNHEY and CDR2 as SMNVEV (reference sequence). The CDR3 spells CASSLGRITGGYTF. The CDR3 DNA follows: TGTGCCAGCAGTCTGGGCAGGATAACGGGAGGCTACACCTTC.

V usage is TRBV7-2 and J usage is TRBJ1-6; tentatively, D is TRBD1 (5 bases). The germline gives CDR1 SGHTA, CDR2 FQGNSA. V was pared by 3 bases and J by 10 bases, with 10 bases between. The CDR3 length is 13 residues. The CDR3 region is CASSLGGDSPLHF. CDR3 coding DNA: TGTGCCAGCAGCTTGGGGGGAGACTCACCCCTCCACTTT.

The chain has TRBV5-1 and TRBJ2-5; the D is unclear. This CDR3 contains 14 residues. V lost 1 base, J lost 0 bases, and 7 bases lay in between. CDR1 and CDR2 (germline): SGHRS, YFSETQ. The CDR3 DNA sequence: TGCGCCAGCAGCTTGATGTCAGACCAAGAGACCCAGTACTTC. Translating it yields CASSLMSDQETQYF. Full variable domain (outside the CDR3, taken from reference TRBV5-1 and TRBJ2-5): KAGVTQTPRYLIKTRGQQVTLSCSPISGHRSVSWYQQTPGQGLQFLFEYFSETQRNKGNFPGRFSGRQFSNSRSEMNVSTLELGDSALYLCASSLMSDQETQYFGPGTRLLVL.

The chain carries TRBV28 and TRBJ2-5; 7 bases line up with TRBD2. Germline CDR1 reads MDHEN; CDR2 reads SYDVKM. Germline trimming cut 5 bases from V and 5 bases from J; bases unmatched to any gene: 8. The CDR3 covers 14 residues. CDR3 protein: CASSLHGLGETQYF. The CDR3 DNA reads TGTGCCAGCAGTCTACATGGACTAGGGGAGACCCAGTACTTC.

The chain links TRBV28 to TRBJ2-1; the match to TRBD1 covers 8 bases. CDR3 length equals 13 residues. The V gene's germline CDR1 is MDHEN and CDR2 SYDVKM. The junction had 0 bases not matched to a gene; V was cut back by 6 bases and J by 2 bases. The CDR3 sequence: CASRGQAYNEQFF. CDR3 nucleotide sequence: TGTGCCAGCAGGGGACAGGCCTACAATGAGCAGTTCTTC.

DNA of the CDR3: TGTGCCAGCAGTCGTCGGACGGAGGGGACCCAGTACTTC. Its protein is CASSRRTEGTQYF. V gene TRBV28 combines with J gene TRBJ2-5, with D possibly TRBD2 on 6 matching bases. V lost 5 bases and J lost 7, with 14 bases in between. The CDR3 covers 13 residues. Germline values: CDR1 MDHEN, CDR2 SYDVKM.

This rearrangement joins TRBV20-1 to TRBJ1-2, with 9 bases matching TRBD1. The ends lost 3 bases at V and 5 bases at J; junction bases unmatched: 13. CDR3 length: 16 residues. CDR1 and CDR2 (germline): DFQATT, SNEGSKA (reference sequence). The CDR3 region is CSASHRGRPWGYGYTF. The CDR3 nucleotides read TGCAGTGCTAGTCACAGGGGGCGACCCTGGGGTTATGGCTACACCTTC.

The CDR3 bases are TGTGCCAGTAGTATAGACAGGGCTTTCGATCTGGGCACTGAAGCTTTCTTT. Residues: CASSIDRAFDLGTEAFF. The chain links TRBV19 to TRBJ1-1, with D perhaps matching TRBD1 (5 bases). The CDR3 has 17 amino acids. V was trimmed by 0 bases and J by 4 bases, leaving 18 bases between them. Looked up from germline, CDR1 is LNHDA and CDR2 is SQIVND (reference sequence).

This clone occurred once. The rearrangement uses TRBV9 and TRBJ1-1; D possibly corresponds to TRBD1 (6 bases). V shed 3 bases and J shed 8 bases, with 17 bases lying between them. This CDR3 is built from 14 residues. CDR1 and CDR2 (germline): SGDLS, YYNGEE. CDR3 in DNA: TGTGCCAGCAGCGGAATGGGGGACACAGCAGAAGCTTTCTTT. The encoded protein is CASSGMGDTAEAFF.

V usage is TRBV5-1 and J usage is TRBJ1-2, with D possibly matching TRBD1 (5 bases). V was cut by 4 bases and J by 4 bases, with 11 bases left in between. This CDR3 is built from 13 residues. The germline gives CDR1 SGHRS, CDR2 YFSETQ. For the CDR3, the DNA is TGCGCCAGCAGCGCGGACAACAGCTATGGCTACACCTTC. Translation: CASSADNSYGYTF.

Written as DNA, the CDR3 is TGTGCCAGCAGCCCTAATCCTTTTAAGTCCTACGAGCAGTACTTC. Translating it yields CASSPNPFKSYEQYF. This sequence joins TRBV5-4 and TRBJ2-7, with unresolved D. This CDR3 is built from 15 residues. V gave up 4 bases and J gave up 1 base, with 15 bases separating them. Per the germline V gene, CDR1 is SGHNT and CDR2 is YYREEE (reference sequence).

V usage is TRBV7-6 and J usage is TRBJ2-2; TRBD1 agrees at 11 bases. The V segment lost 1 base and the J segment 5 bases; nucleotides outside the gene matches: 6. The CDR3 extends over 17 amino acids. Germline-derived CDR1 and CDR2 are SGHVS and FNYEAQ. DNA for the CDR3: TGTGCCAGCAGCTTAGGGACAGGGGGCTTTGGGACCGGGGAGCTGTTTTTT. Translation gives CASSLGTGGFGTGELFF.

The CDR3 is CASSVQGVTEAFF. The CDR3 DNA sequence: TGTGCCAGCAGCGTCCAGGGGGTAACTGAAGCTTTCTTT. This rearrangement joins TRBV7-2 to TRBJ1-1; 7 bases are a match to TRBD1. The V gene end was trimmed by 5 bases and the J gene end by 5 bases; junction bases not matched to a gene: 5. The CDR3 runs 13 residues. Germline CDR1 SGHTA, CDR2 FQGNSA.

In DNA, the CDR3 is TGTGCCAGCAGCTTGGGACAGGGCGAGCAGTACGTC. Residues: CASSLGQGEQYV. V is TRBV5-4 and J is TRBJ2-7; 7 nucleotides align to TRBD1. With 0 bases clipped from V and 6 bases from J, the junction kept 0 bases outside the gene matches. Per the germline V gene, CDR1 is SGHNT and CDR2 is YYREEE (reference sequence). The CDR3 consists of 12 residues.

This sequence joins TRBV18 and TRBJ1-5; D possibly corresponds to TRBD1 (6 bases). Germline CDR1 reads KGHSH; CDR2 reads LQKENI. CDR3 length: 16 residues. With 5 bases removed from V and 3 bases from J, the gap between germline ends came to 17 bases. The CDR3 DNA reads TGTGCCAGCTCAAAAAGACAGGTGGCGGACAATCAGCCCCAGCATTTT. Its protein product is CASSKRQVADNQPQHF.

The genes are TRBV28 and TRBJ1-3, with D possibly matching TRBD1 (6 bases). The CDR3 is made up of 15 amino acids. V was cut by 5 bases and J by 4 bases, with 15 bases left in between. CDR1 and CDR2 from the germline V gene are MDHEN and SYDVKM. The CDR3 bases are TGTGCCAGCAGTCCATGGGGGGGCAGAGGAAACACCATATATTTT. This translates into CASSPWGGRGNTIYF.

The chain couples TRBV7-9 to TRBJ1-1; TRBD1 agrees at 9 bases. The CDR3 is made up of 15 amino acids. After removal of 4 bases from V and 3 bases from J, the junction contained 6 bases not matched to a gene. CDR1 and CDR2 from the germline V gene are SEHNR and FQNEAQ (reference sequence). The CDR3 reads CASSSQGARYTEAFF. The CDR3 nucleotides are TGTGCCAGCAGCTCACAGGGGGCTAGGTACACTGAAGCTTTCTTT.

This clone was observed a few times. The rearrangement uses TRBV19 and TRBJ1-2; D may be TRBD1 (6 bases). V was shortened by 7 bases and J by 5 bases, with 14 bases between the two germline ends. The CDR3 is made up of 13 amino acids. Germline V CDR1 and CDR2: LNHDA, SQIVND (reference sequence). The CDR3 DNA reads TGTGCCAGTATCGGACAGATAGGGTATGGCTACACCTTC. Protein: CASIGQIGYGYTF. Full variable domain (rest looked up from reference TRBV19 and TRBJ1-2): DGGITQSPKYLFRKEGQNVTLSCEQNLNHDAMYWYRQDPGQGLRLIYYSQIVNDFQKGDIAEGYSVSREKKESFPLTVTSAQKNPTAFYLCASIGQIGYGYTFGSGTRLTVV.